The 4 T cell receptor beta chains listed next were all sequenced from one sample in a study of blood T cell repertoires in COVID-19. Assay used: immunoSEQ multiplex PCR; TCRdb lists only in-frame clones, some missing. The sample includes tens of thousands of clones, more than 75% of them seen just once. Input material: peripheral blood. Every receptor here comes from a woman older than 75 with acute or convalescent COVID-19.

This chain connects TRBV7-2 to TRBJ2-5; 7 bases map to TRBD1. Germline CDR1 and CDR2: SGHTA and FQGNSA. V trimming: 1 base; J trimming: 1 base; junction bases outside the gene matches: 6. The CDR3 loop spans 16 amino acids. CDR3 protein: CASSLVLGTVQETQYF. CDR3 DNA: TGTGCCAGCAGCTTAGTCCTTGGGACAGTCCAAGAGACCCAGTACTTC.

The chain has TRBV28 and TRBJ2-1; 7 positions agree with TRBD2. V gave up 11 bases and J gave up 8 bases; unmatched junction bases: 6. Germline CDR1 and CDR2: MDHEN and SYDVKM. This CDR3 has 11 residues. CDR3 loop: CAWGEGDEQFF. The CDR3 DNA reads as TGTGCCTGGGGGGAGGGAGATGAGCAGTTCTTC.

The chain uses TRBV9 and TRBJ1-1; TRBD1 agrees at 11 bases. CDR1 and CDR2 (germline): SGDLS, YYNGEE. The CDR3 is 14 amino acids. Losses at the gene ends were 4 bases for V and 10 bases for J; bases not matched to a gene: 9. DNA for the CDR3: TGTGCCAGCAGCTCCGGGACAGGGGGGACGGGAGCTTTCTTT. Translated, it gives CASSSGTGGTGAFF.

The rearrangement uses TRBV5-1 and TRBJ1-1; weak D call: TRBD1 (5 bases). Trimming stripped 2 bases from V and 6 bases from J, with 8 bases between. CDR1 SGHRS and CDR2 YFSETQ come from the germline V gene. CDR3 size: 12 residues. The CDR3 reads CASSFQGSEAFF. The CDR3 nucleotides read TGCGCCAGCAGCTTTCAGGGTTCTGAAGCTTTCTTT.